The 15 T cell receptor beta chains below all came from one sample that was sequenced in a study of naive and memory T cell subsets. The beta constant-region primer was an equimolar mix of two oligonucleotides covering TRBC1 and TRBC2. TCRdb used MiXCR to reprocess the UMI-ligation and nested PCR reads, holding one entry per CDR3 protein. Seen here are 100,000 or so distinct CDR3 sequences, 5.5% to 8.5% observed once, and the top ten hold 1.5% to 2%. The material sequenced was central memory CD4+ T cells from blood. The source of these receptors is a human donor in good health.

This clonotype was detected many times. V usage is TRBV20-1 and J usage is TRBJ1-3, with 7 bases fitting TRBD1. The CDR3 has 14 residues. Trimming took 4 bases from V and 1 from J; bases not matched to a gene: 4. Germline CDR1 is DFQATT and CDR2 is SNEGSKA (reference sequence). CDR3 sequence (DNA): TGCAGTGCTAAGACAGGGAGGTCTGGAAACACCATATATTTT. It codes for CSAKTGRSGNTIYF.

In its sample, this clonotype was seen a few times. The rearrangement links TRBV6-2 or TRBV6-3 to TRBJ2-4, with TRBD1 matching 8 bases. The J segment lost 6 bases and the V segment lost 4 bases, leaving 11 bases of the junction unmatched. The CDR3 spans 16 residues. The germline CDR1 and CDR2 sequences are MNHEY and SVGEGT. The DNA for the CDR3 is TGTGCCAGCAGTTCCACACCCCGACAGGGGTTAAACATTCAGTACTTC. Its translation is CASSSTPRQGLNIQYF.

This clonotype was counted at least ten times. The J gene is TRBJ2-1, the V gene TRBV20-1, with TRBD2 matching over 9 bases. Germline CDR1 reads DFQATT; CDR2 reads SNEGSKA (reference sequence). Trimming took 5 bases from V and 11 from J; bases not matched to a gene: 7. The CDR3 runs to 12 residues. The CDR3 bases are TGCAGTGCTCCCCTAGCGGGGAAACAGCAGTTCTTC. Amino acids: CSAPLAGKQQFF.

This clonotype came up a few times. The chain joins TRBV29-1 to TRBJ2-5, with 9 bases aligning to TRBD1. Trimming at V came to 7 bases and at J to 3 bases, leaving 3 bases not matched to a gene. Germline-derived CDR1 and CDR2 are SQVTM and ANQGSEA. The CDR3 is made up of 12 amino acids. CDR3: CSGDRVKETQYF. CDR3 nucleotides: TGCAGCGGGGACAGGGTCAAAGAGACCCAGTACTTC.

This clonotype was counted a few times. This sequence joins TRBV7-3 and TRBJ2-1, with D hard to call. This CDR3 comprises 15 residues. Trimming shortened V by 5 bases and J by 3 bases, and 14 bases separated the two germline ends. From germline, CDR1 is SGHTA and CDR2 FQGTGA. The CDR3 region is CASSPGTTHYNEQFF. The CDR3 DNA follows: TGTGCCAGCAGCCCGGGTACCACCCACTACAATGAGCAGTTCTTC.

This clonotype was seen ten or more times. This sequence joins TRBV7-2 and TRBJ1-5; possible D gene TRBD1, 5 bases. The CDR3 sequence is 17 residues long. Germline assignment: CDR1 SGHTA and CDR2 FQGNSA. V was clipped by 2 bases and J by 2 bases, with 16 bases between them. The CDR3 DNA sequence: TGTGCCAGCAGCTTATTGGGGCAGGGAGTTGGCAATCAGCCCCAGCATTTT. Its protein product is CASSLLGQGVGNQPQHF.

This clonotype was found many times. This sequence joins TRBV3-1 and TRBJ2-7, with 7 bases aligning to TRBD1. Germline V gene sequence: CDR1 LGHDT, CDR2 YNNKEL (reference sequence). The length of the CDR3 is 12 residues. Trimming at V came to 5 bases and at J to 4 bases, leaving 2 bases not matched to a gene. In DNA, the CDR3 is TGTGCCAGCAGCTCGACAGGGTACGAGCAGTACTTC. This encodes CASSSTGYEQYF.

The rearrangement uses TRBV7-2 and TRBJ2-3; D possibly uses TRBD1 or TRBD2 (5 bases each). V was trimmed by 5 bases and J by 4 bases, leaving 25 bases between them. Looked up from germline, CDR1 is SGHTA and CDR2 is FQGNSA. The CDR3 has 18 amino acids. The CDR3 sequence is CASSPRGRGAPGSDTQYF. CDR3 nucleotides: TGTGCCAGCAGCCCCCGGGGCCGAGGGGCCCCAGGGTCAGATACGCAGTATTTT.

This clonotype was found many times. The V call is TRBV6-6, the J call TRBJ1-1; no clear D gene. V was cut by 6 bases and J by 12 bases, with 11 bases left in between. This CDR3 has 10 amino acids. Germline CDR1 and CDR2: MNHNY and SVGAGI (reference sequence). The CDR3 is CASSSPRTFF. The CDR3 DNA is TGTGCCAGCAGCTCCCCCCGCACTTTCTTT.

This clonotype was detected many times. CDR3 region: CSAESAGTAFGETQYF. In DNA form, the CDR3 reads TGCAGTGCTGAATCCGCCGGGACAGCCTTCGGGGAGACCCAGTACTTC. V gene TRBV20-1 combines with J gene TRBJ2-5, with 7 nucleotides matching TRBD1. The germline CDR1 and CDR2 sequences are DFQATT and SNEGSKA (reference sequence). The ends lost 5 bases at V and 5 bases at J; junction bases unmatched: 17. CDR3 size: 16 residues.

The chain recombines TRBV12-3 or TRBV12-4 with TRBJ1-6; D is possibly TRBD1 (5 bases). Trimming took off 6 bases at V and 5 bases at J, with 11 bases between the two ends. This CDR3 has 14 residues. The CDR3 DNA sequence: TGTGCCAGCAGCGCCGGGGCCCATAATTCACCCCTCCACTTT. Amino acids: CASSAGAHNSPLHF.

This clonotype was observed a handful of times. The J gene is TRBJ2-1, the V gene TRBV10-3, with a tentative D call TRBD1 (6 bases). The CDR3 has 11 amino acids. With 3 bases removed from V and 16 bases from J, the gap between germline ends came to 13 bases. Germline lookup yields CDR1 ENHRY and CDR2 SYGVKD. CDR3 sequence: CAISDRGPLFF. In DNA, the CDR3 is TGTGCCATCAGTGACAGGGGACCACTTTTCTTC.

The chain is built from TRBV2 and TRBJ1-1; 7 bases fit TRBD1. The germline CDR1 and CDR2 sequences are SNHLY and FYNNEI. The CDR3 spans 15 residues. The junction had 13 bases not matched to a gene; V was cut back by 6 bases and J by 6 bases. CDR3 protein: CASSHRQGSVPEAFF. In DNA form, the CDR3 reads TGTGCCAGCAGCCACCGACAGGGATCGGTCCCTGAAGCTTTCTTT. Full variable domain (missing parts from reference TRBV2 and TRBJ1-1): EPEVTQTPSHQVTQMGQEVILRCVPISNHLYFYWYRQILGQKVEFLVSFYNNEISEKSEIFDDQFSVERPDGSNFTLKIRSTKLEDSAMYFCASSHRQGSVPEAFFGQGTRLTVV.

This clonotype was detected many times. V usage is TRBV9 and J usage is TRBJ2-1; 13 nucleotides align to TRBD2. Germline V gene sequence: CDR1 SGDLS, CDR2 YYNGEE. Unmatched junction bases numbered 6, after V lost 4 bases and J lost 5 bases. This CDR3 region has 16 residues. The CDR3 region is CASSPGTSGTHNEQFF. The CDR3, as DNA: TGTGCCAGCAGCCCCGGGACTAGCGGGACTCACAATGAGCAGTTCTTC.

This clonotype came up a few times. The CDR3 spells CASSAGTSGMGDTQYF. Here the CDR3 DNA reads TGTGCCAGCAGCGCGGGGACTAGCGGGATGGGGGATACGCAGTATTTT. The V gene is TRBV7-9, the J gene TRBJ2-3, with 13 bases lining up with TRBD2. The CDR3 extends over 16 amino acids. The V segment lost 5 bases and the J segment 6 bases; nucleotides outside the gene matches: 8. Germline CDR1 SEHNR, CDR2 FQNEAQ (reference sequence).